Following are 25 T cell receptor beta chains from one sample sequenced in a study of T cell repertoires in cytomegalovirus infection. One entry per CDR3 protein, called by TCRdb with MiXCR from the reads. The sample includes around 190,000 distinct CDR3 sequences, around an eighth seen only once; the top ten take about a quarter. Sequencing was carried out using PBMCs. Every receptor here comes from a human donor in good health (CMV status not recorded). Some clones in this sample may be carry-over from other donors' samples.

This clonotype was observed a few times. V and J are TRBV5-1 and TRBJ2-1, with a tentative D call TRBD2 (6 bases). This CDR3 has 14 amino acids. Germline CDR1 and CDR2: SGHRS and YFSETQ. V lost 4 bases and J 2 bases, leaving 10 bases between the germline ends. CDR3 amino acids: CASSRDWAYNEQFF. In nucleotides, the CDR3 is TGCGCCAGCAGCCGGGACTGGGCCTACAATGAGCAGTTCTTC.

This clonotype was observed many times. The CDR3 nucleotides are TGTGCCAGCAGCTTTAGCGGATCCACCGGGGAGCTGTTTTTT. Translated: CASSFSGSTGELFF. The chain employs TRBV7-3 and TRBJ2-2, with a tentative D call TRBD2 (6 bases). The CDR3 consists of 14 residues. CDR1 and CDR2 (germline): SGHTA, FQGTGA. Trimming pared 3 bases from V and 4 bases from J, leaving 9 bases between.

The V and J genes are TRBV13 and TRBJ2-6; D uncertain. The ends were cut back, 2 bases at V and 2 bases at J, with 7 bases in the middle. Germline values: CDR1 PRHDT, CDR2 FYEKMQ (reference sequence). The length of the CDR3 is 15 residues. As DNA, the CDR3 is TGTGCCAGCAGCTTACTCCGGGCTGGGGCCAACGTCCTGACTTTC. Translated: CASSLLRAGANVLTF.

This clonotype was observed at least ten times. This sequence joins TRBV6-2 or TRBV6-3 and TRBJ2-3; 8 bases map to TRBD2. The V and J ends lost 7 bases and 5 bases, in that order; junction bases with no gene match: 8. This CDR3 is 14 amino acids long. Germline CDR1 reads MNHEY; CDR2 reads SVGEGT. The CDR3: CASITGLAGDTQYF. For the CDR3, the DNA is TGTGCCAGCATCACCGGGCTAGCGGGAGATACGCAGTATTTT.

This clonotype was counted between two and nine times. This chain joins TRBV7-9 and TRBJ1-1; D possibly corresponds to TRBD1 (5 bases). This CDR3 region has 14 residues. Trimming cost V 5 bases and J 7 bases, with 17 bases left between them. In germline, CDR1 is SEHNR, CDR2 FQNEAQ (reference sequence). The CDR3 bases are TGTGCCAGCAGCGAAACCAGGGTGAGCCTTGAAGCTTTCTTT. Amino acid sequence: CASSETRVSLEAFF.

This clonotype was observed at least ten times. The chain carries TRBV7-9 and TRBJ1-2, with no clear D. CDR3 length: 18 amino acids. With 1 base removed from V and 4 bases from J, the gap between germline ends came to 22 bases. Per the germline V gene, CDR1 is SEHNR and CDR2 is FQNEAQ (reference sequence). CDR3: CASSLVRGSPNPFYGYTF. The CDR3, as DNA: TGTGCCAGCAGCTTAGTGAGAGGCAGCCCTAACCCCTTCTATGGCTACACCTTC.

This clonotype was seen at least ten times. The genes are TRBV28 and TRBJ1-3; the D gene is possibly TRBD1 (5 bases). Looked up from germline, CDR1 is MDHEN and CDR2 is SYDVKM. The CDR3 covers 13 residues. V was pared by 2 bases and J by 6 bases, with 8 bases between. The CDR3 sequence: CASSLLRENTIYF. The CDR3 DNA follows: TGTGCCAGCAGTTTACTCAGGGAAAACACCATATATTTT.

This chain joins TRBV29-1 and TRBJ2-7; D may be TRBD1 (6 bases). This CDR3 comprises 13 residues. The germline gives CDR1 SQVTM, CDR2 ANQGSEA. V lost 4 bases and J 2 bases, leaving 12 bases between the germline ends. Here the CDR3 DNA reads TGCAGCGTTGTTGGGGGCAGGACCTACGAGCAGTACTTC. It specifies CSVVGGRTYEQYF.

This clonotype showed up many times. V usage is TRBV6-2 or TRBV6-3 and J usage is TRBJ2-1; the D gene is possibly TRBD2 (6 bases). The V and J ends lost 7 bases and 0 bases respectively, with 16 bases between them. Germline-derived CDR1 and CDR2 are MNHEY and SVGEGT. The CDR3 extends over 16 amino acids. As DNA, the CDR3 is TGTGCCAGCACCCCCGGGACTCTTAGCTCCTACAATGAGCAGTTCTTC. The encoded protein is CASTPGTLSSYNEQFF.

This clonotype was seen at least ten times. This rearrangement joins TRBV6-2 or TRBV6-3 to TRBJ1-1; 8 nucleotides align to TRBD1. CDR3 length equals 16 residues. After removal of 6 bases from V and 0 bases from J, the junction contained 9 bases not matched to a gene. Germline V gene lookup returns CDR1 MNHEY and CDR2 SVGEGT. CDR3 protein: CASSPYWTGLNTEAFF. Here the CDR3 DNA reads TGTGCCAGCAGCCCATATTGGACAGGGCTGAACACTGAAGCTTTCTTT.

This clonotype came up a few times. The J gene is TRBJ2-7, the V gene TRBV19; 8 positions match TRBD1. V gave up 5 bases and J gave up 2 bases; unmatched junction bases: 8. Germline assignment: CDR1 LNHDA and CDR2 SQIVND (reference sequence). The CDR3 sequence is 15 residues long. In DNA, the CDR3 is TGTGCCAGTAGTGCCCGGACAGGGCTTACCTACGAGCAGTACTTC. Protein sequence: CASSARTGLTYEQYF.

The table lists this clonotype with many counts. The J gene is TRBJ1-1, the V gene TRBV12-3 or TRBV12-4, with 8 nucleotides matching TRBD1. CDR3 length: 13 amino acids. The V segment lost 7 bases and the J segment 7 bases; nucleotides outside the gene matches: 8. CDR3 in DNA: TGTGCCAGCACCTGGACAGGGAGGGTTGAAGCTTTCTTT. Translated: CASTWTGRVEAFF.

V and J are TRBV20-1 and TRBJ2-3; unclear D gene. Germline CDR1 reads DFQATT; CDR2 reads SNEGSKA (reference sequence). The CDR3 contains 11 residues. Trimming pared 8 bases from V and 0 bases from J, leaving 6 bases between. CDR3 loop: CSTRSTDTQYF. The CDR3 DNA sequence: TGCAGTACCCGAAGCACAGATACGCAGTATTTT.

This clonotype was recorded many times. The chain is built from TRBV19 and TRBJ2-3; TRBD1 aligns across 8 bases. The CDR3 is 15 residues long. Germline V CDR1 and CDR2: LNHDA, SQIVND (reference sequence). J was trimmed by 0 bases and V by 7 bases; bases with no gene match: 6. DNA for the CDR3: TGTGCCAGTACCAGGGGGCGGGGAAGCACAGATACGCAGTATTTT. It is translated as CASTRGRGSTDTQYF.

This clonotype came up a few times. V usage is TRBV6-5 and J usage is TRBJ1-1; D gene ambiguous. From germline, CDR1 is MNHEY and CDR2 SVGAGI. V gave up 6 bases and J gave up 5 bases, with 10 bases separating them. The CDR3 sequence is 12 residues long. CDR3 coding DNA: TGTGCCAGCAGGCGAGGTTTAACTGAAGCTTTCTTT. This translates into CASRRGLTEAFF.

The gene calls are TRBV28 and TRBJ2-1, with a possible D match to TRBD1 (6 bases). The CDR3 loop spans 15 amino acids. V lost 7 bases to trimming and J lost 9 bases, with 22 bases between them. Germline-derived CDR1 and CDR2 are MDHEN and SYDVKM. Here the CDR3 DNA reads TGTGCCAGCATCGCCTCGACAGGTTCGGTAGGTGAGCAGTTCTTC. Translated: CASIASTGSVGEQFF.

Notes on this clonotype: The junction does not match germline at one end; this may be a read error. This sequence joins TRBV7-6 and TRBJ1-1, with D possibly being TRBD1 (5 bases). The CDR3 spans 16 residues. CDR1 is SGHVS, CDR2 FNYEAQ, per germline. As DNA, the CDR3 is TGTGCCAGCTGCTTAGGAGGGGCAAGGGTACCCACTGAAGCTTTCTTT. Its translation is CASCLGGARVPTEAFF. Supplemented by reference TRBV7-6 and TRBJ1-1, the full variable domain reads GAGVSQSPRYKVTKRGQDVALRCDPISGHVSLYWYRQALGQGPEFLTYFNYEAQQDKSGLPNDRFSAERPEGSISTLTIQRTEQRDSAMYRCASCLGGARVPTEAFFGQGTRLTVV.

Points on this clonotype: A junction boundary mismatches the germline segment, possibly from a read error. This CDR3 is CASSSGQGTETQHF. DNA for the CDR3: TGTGCCAGCAGCTCGGGACAGGGTACGGAGACCCAGCACTTC. The rearrangement links TRBV7-9 to TRBJ2-5, with TRBD1 matching 9 bases. The germline CDR1 and CDR2 sequences are SEHNR and FQNEAQ (reference sequence). The CDR3 contains 14 residues. The full variable domain, rest sourced from reference TRBV7-9 and TRBJ2-5, is DTGVSQNPRHKITKRGQNVTFRCDPISEHNRLYWYRQTLGQGPEFLTYFQNEAQLEKSRLLSDRFSAERPKGSFSTLEIQRTEQGDSAMYLCASSSGQGTETQHFGPGTRLLVL.

The chain has TRBV4-3 and TRBJ2-2, with 9 bases fitting TRBD1. Germline trimming cut 0 bases from V and 6 bases from J; bases unmatched to any gene: 5. CDR1 and CDR2 from the germline V gene are LGHNA and YSLEER. This CDR3 has 16 residues. The CDR3 DNA reads as TGCGCCAGCAGCCAAGAACAGGGGGCCTTGTCCGGGGAGCTGTTTTTT. Translated, it gives CASSQEQGALSGELFF.

This clonotype was counted a few times. The chain is built from TRBV7-9 and TRBJ2-7, with TRBD2 matching 16 bases. CDR3 length: 17 amino acids. V was clipped by 5 bases and J by 3 bases; unmatched bases: 7. Germline CDR1 is SEHNR and CDR2 is FQNEAQ (reference sequence). CDR3 sequence: CASSPPGLAGGLYEQYF. In nucleotides, the CDR3 is TGTGCCAGCAGCCCTCCGGGACTAGCGGGGGGGCTCTACGAGCAGTACTTC.

In this sample, this clonotype turned up many times. The rearrangement links TRBV6-5 to TRBJ1-6; D may be TRBD1 (6 bases). Trimming removed 0 bases from V and 0 bases from J, with 12 bases in between. Germline loops: CDR1 MNHEY, CDR2 SVGAGI. This CDR3 contains 18 residues. CDR3 sequence: CASSYSKGGSSYNSPLHF. The CDR3 DNA reads TGTGCCAGCAGTTACTCGAAAGGGGGGAGCTCCTATAATTCACCCCTCCACTTT.

This clonotype has ten or more counts. The rearrangement joins TRBV6-2 or TRBV6-3 to TRBJ2-7, with D unclear. Germline loops: CDR1 MNHEY, CDR2 SVGEGT. Trimming removed 4 bases at V and 2 bases at J, with 9 bases between. The length of the CDR3 is 13 residues. The CDR3: CASSSLTTYEQYF. The CDR3 bases are TGTGCCAGCAGTTCATTGACCACCTACGAGCAGTACTTC.

This chain links TRBV15 with TRBJ2-3, with D perhaps TRBD1 (5 bases). CDR3 length: 17 residues. Trimming shortened V by 2 bases and J by 7 bases, and 22 bases separated the two germline ends. Germline V CDR1 and CDR2: LNHNV, YYDKDF (reference sequence). CDR3: CATSRNYGQPISYTQYF. CDR3 DNA: TGTGCCACCAGCAGAAACTATGGACAACCGATCTCCTATACGCAGTATTTT. Using reference TRBV15 and TRBJ2-3 for the parts outside the CDR3, the full variable domain is DAMVIQNPRYQVTQFGKPVTLSCSQTLNHNVMYWYQQKSSQAPKLLFHYYDKDFNNEADTPDNFQSRRPNTSFCFLDIRSPGLGDTAMYLCATSRNYGQPISYTQYFGPGTRLTVL.

As regards this clonotype: A much larger clone is a single base away; this may be a read error. The genes are TRBV14 and TRBJ1-4; 10 nucleotides match TRBD1. V was clipped by 4 bases and J by 11 bases; unmatched bases: 10. There are 15 residues in the CDR3. The germline CDR1 and CDR2 sequences are SGHDN and FVKESK. CDR3 sequence (DNA): TGTGCCAGCAGCCTCTTCAGGACAGGGGGGGACAAACTGTTTTTT. Its protein product is CASSLFRTGGDKLFF.

This clonotype was detected once. The chain has TRBV25-1 and TRBJ2-2; tentative D call: TRBD1 (5 bases). The germline V gene encodes CDR1 MGHDK and CDR2 SYGVNS. This CDR3 is 15 amino acids long. Trimming shortened V by 4 bases and J by 0 bases, and 9 bases separated the two germline ends. The CDR3: CASSAGSTNTGELFF. For the CDR3, the DNA is TGTGCCAGCAGTGCAGGGTCTACGAACACCGGGGAGCTGTTTTTT.